This TCR beta chain was profiled in a study of cytomegalovirus exposure and HLA in healthy donors. Study conclusions and caveats: Later on, a genetic analysis was performed. It linked a missense variant in DCLRE1C with V- and J-gene trimming of TCR beta. The authors judged a highly shared variant cluster likely a sequencing artifact.

Looked up from germline, CDR1 is SEHNR and CDR2 is FQNEAQ (reference sequence). This CDR3 comprises 14 residues. V lost 5 bases, J lost 3 bases, and 11 bases lay in between. In regard to this clone: The antigen is unknown. The sample carries other DNA sequences with the same CDR3.

Vbeta (60) and Jbeta (13) primers were used in the PCR. Here immunoSEQ multiplex PCR was the method, and the copy in TCRdb shows in-frame clones only, minus some. The repertoire holds about 160,000 clones, with around nine tenths as singletons. The clonotype was recovered from a woman between 18 and 30 years old in good health and CMV-seronegative. Sequenced sample: PBMCs. The chain uses TRBV7-9 and TRBJ2-1, with D possibly being TRBD2 (6 bases). This CDR3 reads CASSLSGSYNEQFF. In nucleotides, the CDR3 is TGTGCCAGCAGCCTATCCGGGAGCTACAATGAGCAGTTCTTC.